The 7 T cell receptor beta chains below were found in one sample sequenced in a study of T cell responses to AZD1222 COVID-19 vaccine. The repertoire was sequenced with immunoSEQ multiplex PCR; TCRdb's copy has only in-frame clones and lacks some. The sample holds more than 70,000 clones, under 95% seen once. The material sequenced was peripheral blood, taken 28 days after the second AZD1222 dose. The receptors derive from an adult who received the AZD1222 COVID-19 vaccine.

This chain joins TRBV12-5 and TRBJ1-1, with D hard to call. Germline lookup yields CDR1 LGHNT and CDR2 FRNRAP. The CDR3 totals 10 residues. V was trimmed by 7 bases and J by 4 bases, leaving 4 bases between them. In DNA, the CDR3 is TGTGCTAGTGCCCTCACTGAAGCTTTCTTT. It codes for CASALTEAFF. The full variable domain, in which reference TRBV12-5 and TRBJ1-1 provide the parts outside the CDR3, is DARVTQTPRHKVTEMGQEVTMRCQPILGHNTVFWYRQTMMQGLELLAYFRNRAPLDDSGMPKDRFSAEMPDATLATLKIQPSEPRDSAVYFCASALTEAFFGQGTRLTVV.

The V gene is TRBV4-3, the J gene TRBJ2-7; 11 nucleotides match TRBD2. The CDR3 sequence is 15 residues long. Germline CDR1 is LGHNA and CDR2 is YSLEER. With V trimmed by 2 bases and J by 5 bases, 5 bases remained unmatched. The CDR3 spells CASSQLSGRGDEQYF. Written as DNA, the CDR3 is TGCGCCAGCAGCCAACTTAGCGGGAGGGGTGACGAGCAGTACTTC.

The chain recombines TRBV6-5 with TRBJ2-7, with 10 bases that match TRBD1. Germline CDR1 reads MNHEY; CDR2 reads SVGAGI. The CDR3 is 15 residues long. Germline trimming cut 5 bases from V and 3 bases from J; bases unmatched to any gene: 7. The CDR3 nucleotides read TGTGCCAGCAGTAATGCCGGGACAGGGGTCTACGAGCAGTACTTC. Its protein product is CASSNAGTGVYEQYF.

The chain carries TRBV18 and TRBJ2-1, with 8 nucleotides matching TRBD2. Germline V gene lookup returns CDR1 KGHSH and CDR2 LQKENI. The CDR3 runs 17 residues. The ends lost 4 bases at V and 7 bases at J; junction bases unmatched: 15. DNA for the CDR3: TGTGCCAGCTCACTAACAGGAGTAGCGGGGCCCCGGAATGAGCAGTTCTTC. Translated: CASSLTGVAGPRNEQFF.

This clone has a handful of counts. The rearrangement uses TRBV10-3 and TRBJ2-7; D is unclear. Germline lookup yields CDR1 ENHRY and CDR2 SYGVKD. CDR3 size: 14 residues. V lost 3 bases, J lost 7 bases, and 16 bases lay in between. CDR3 DNA: TGTGCCATCAGTGATGTCCCCGACGTCGAGGAGCAGTACTTC. This sequence encodes CAISDVPDVEEQYF.

The rearrangement links TRBV5-1 to TRBJ1-2; 9 bases fit TRBD1. Germline trimming cut 3 bases from V and 2 bases from J; bases unmatched to any gene: 2. Germline V gene lookup returns CDR1 SGHRS and CDR2 YFSETQ. The CDR3 consists of 14 residues. The CDR3 reads CASSWTGENYGYTF. In DNA, the CDR3 is TGCGCCAGCAGCTGGACAGGGGAAAACTATGGCTACACCTTC. Full variable domain (missing parts from reference TRBV5-1 and TRBJ1-2): KAGVTQTPRYLIKTRGQQVTLSCSPISGHRSVSWYQQTPGQGLQFLFEYFSETQRNKGNFPGRFSGRQFSNSRSEMNVSTLELGDSALYLCASSWTGENYGYTFGSGTRLTVV.

This clone was seen more than once but under ten times. This chain joins TRBV5-4 and TRBJ1-2; a weak D match, TRBD1 (5 bases). Germline V gene data show CDR1 as SGHNT and CDR2 as YYREEE (reference sequence). This CDR3 has 16 residues. Trimming shortened V by 2 bases and J by 3 bases, and 17 bases separated the two germline ends. CDR3 sequence: CASSLAGGEGHYGYTF. The CDR3 nucleotides are TGTGCCAGCAGCTTAGCTGGGGGGGAGGGCCACTATGGCTACACCTTC.